This T cell receptor (beta chain) was obtained from a study of T cell changes during pregnancy in multiple sclerosis. CDR1 is SEHNR and CDR2 is FQNEAQ in the germline V gene (reference sequence). The CDR3 sequence is 13 residues long. V lost 5 bases and J lost 5; bases outside the gene matches: 2. Measured with immunoSEQ multiplex PCR; TCRdb has only the in-frame clones, and not every one. The data show 50,000 or so clones, about 92% seen once. The rearrangement joins TRBV7-9 to TRBJ2-1; 8 bases fit TRBD1. The TCR sequence derives from a female donor with multiple sclerosis, enrolled in a pregnancy study. Material: peripheral blood, obtained in the second trimester of pregnancy. This CDR3 reads CASSLTGDNEQFF. The CDR3 DNA reads TGTGCCAGCAGCCTGACAGGGGACAATGAGCAGTTCTTC.